These 5 T cell receptor beta chains were all obtained from the same sample, sequenced in a study of shared clonotypes between healthy human individuals. Only in-frame clones appear in the TCRdb table, and some are missing; sequencing was by immunoSEQ multiplex PCR. The data contain hundreds of thousands of clones, 98% of them seen just once; the ten biggest clones take up 0.3%. Positive CCR7 selection of CD45RO-negative cells yielded the naive CD8 cells, and terminally differentiated effector memory CD45RA+ cells were excluded. The sequencing sample was made of naive CD8+ T cells sorted from blood. All receptors derive from a man aged 30 to 45 in good health.

The chain carries TRBV7-9 and TRBJ2-7; the D is unclear. With 2 bases removed from V and 2 bases from J, the gap between germline ends came to 10 bases. This CDR3 has 14 amino acids. CDR1 and CDR2 from the germline V gene are SEHNR and FQNEAQ (reference sequence). CDR3 protein: CASSLPGPPYEQYF. DNA of the CDR3: TGTGCCAGCAGCTTACCAGGTCCCCCCTACGAGCAGTACTTC.

The genes are TRBV11-3 and TRBJ2-2; 7 bases map to TRBD1. The CDR3 runs 17 residues. Trimming cost V 5 bases and J 2 bases; bases outside gene matches: 11. Germline CDR1 SGHNT, CDR2 YENEEA. Written as DNA, the CDR3 is TGTGCCAGCAGCGGGGGTGCTGGGACAGCTAACACCGGGGAGCTGTTTTTT. Translation gives CASSGGAGTANTGELFF.

The rearrangement joins TRBV10-3 to TRBJ2-1, with 15 bases lining up with TRBD2. V lost 10 bases and J lost 7; bases outside the gene matches: 5. Per germline, CDR1 ENHRY and CDR2 SYGVKD. This CDR3 is 14 amino acids long. CDR3 sequence reads: CATGLAGGVNEQFF. The CDR3 DNA reads as TGTGCCACCGGACTAGCGGGAGGGGTTAATGAGCAGTTCTTC.

The chain carries TRBV7-7 and TRBJ2-5; D tentatively fits TRBD1 or TRBD2 (5 bases each). Trimming shortened V by 2 bases and J by 5 bases, and 15 bases separated the two germline ends. The germline V gene encodes CDR1 SSHAT and CDR2 FNYEAQ (reference sequence). The CDR3 covers 15 residues. In DNA form, the CDR3 reads TGTGCCAGCAGCTTATGGGACGCAATCGGTGAGACCCAGTACTTC. It is translated as CASSLWDAIGETQYF.

CDR3 in amino acids: CASSPDGGAGNQPQHF. CDR3 nucleotides: TGTGCCAGCAGTCCCGATGGGGGGGCGGGCAATCAGCCCCAGCATTTT. V is TRBV27 and J is TRBJ1-5; the D gene is possibly TRBD1 (6 bases). Germline lookup yields CDR1 MNHEY and CDR2 SMNVEV (reference sequence). The V gene lost 5 bases and the J gene lost 2 bases, with 16 bases spanning the gap. This CDR3 comprises 16 residues.